The 6 T cell receptor beta chains below were found in one sample sequenced in a study of blood T cell repertoires in COVID-19. TCRdb keeps only in-frame clones here, not all; method: immunoSEQ multiplex PCR. The sample has 200,000 to 250,000 clones; around 85% are singletons. The sample taken for sequencing was PBMCs or T cells enriched from blood (not recorded which). The source is a woman in her forties or fifties with acute COVID-19.

The chain combines TRBV9 with TRBJ2-2, with 16 bases lining up with TRBD2. The CDR3 contains 18 residues. Germline CDR1 reads SGDLS; CDR2 reads YYNGEE. J gave up 4 bases and V 4 bases, and 7 bases lay outside the gene matches. In DNA form, the CDR3 reads TGTGCCAGCAGCTCACCGGGACTAGCGGGGGGGGGCACCGGGGAGCTGTTTTTT. This translates into CASSSPGLAGGGTGELFF.

This clone was counted a single time. The J gene is TRBJ2-2, the V gene TRBV2, with D possibly being TRBD1 (5 bases). V dropped 2 bases and J dropped 3 bases, with 13 bases sitting between them. This CDR3 contains 16 residues. Per germline, CDR1 SNHLY and CDR2 FYNNEI. The CDR3 loop reads CASSEPTGIHTGELFF. The CDR3 DNA follows: TGTGCCAGCAGTGAACCAACAGGAATTCACACCGGGGAGCTGTTTTTT.

The chain has TRBV4-3 and TRBJ1-5; D unclear. The V and J ends lost 2 bases and 0 bases respectively, with 5 bases between them. Germline CDR1 and CDR2: LGHNA and YSLEER. There are 14 residues in the CDR3. Here the CDR3 reads CASSQILSNQPQHF. As DNA, the CDR3 is TGCGCCAGCAGCCAAATTCTTAGCAATCAGCCCCAGCATTTT.

The V and J genes are TRBV5-6 and TRBJ1-5, with a possible D match to TRBD1 (6 bases). Deletions cut 1 base from V and 5 bases from J, with 10 bases between. Germline lookup yields CDR1 SGHDT and CDR2 YYEEEE. The CDR3 has 14 residues. The CDR3 DNA is TGTGCCAGCAGCTTGCAGGGGTGGGATCAGCCCCAGCATTTT. Amino acid sequence: CASSLQGWDQPQHF.

The chain uses TRBV19 and TRBJ2-7; 7 bases match TRBD1. V gave up 2 bases and J gave up 4 bases; unmatched junction bases: 8. The V gene's germline CDR1 is LNHDA and CDR2 SQIVND (reference sequence). The CDR3 is made up of 15 amino acids. CDR3 protein: CASSITRQGFYEQYF. The CDR3 nucleotides read TGTGCCAGTAGTATAACCCGACAGGGATTTTACGAGCAGTACTTC.

The rearrangement links TRBV4-2 to TRBJ1-2; D not resolved. The CDR3 is 13 amino acids. The V end was cut by 0 bases, the J end by 11 bases, with 13 bases between. Germline V gene lookup returns CDR1 LGHNA and CDR2 YNFKEQ. Written as DNA, the CDR3 is TGTGCCAGCAGCCAAGATTGGGAGCAAGGATACACCTTC. Its protein is CASSQDWEQGYTF.